The table lists the clone carrying this TCR beta chain with many counts. The antigen remains undetermined. The germline V gene has CDR1 MNHEY and CDR2 SVGEGT. The V segment lost 8 bases and the J segment 6 bases; nucleotides outside the gene matches: 9. This CDR3 has 15 amino acids. Amplification of TCR alpha and beta CDR3 regions from RNA used iRepertoire nested multiplex PCR. TCRdb redid the calling of the multiplex PCR reads with MiXCR, one entry per CDR3 protein. The data show roughly 200,000 distinct CDR3 sequences, around 32% seen once. The data were obtained in a study of glioma-infiltrating T cells. Study-level points and caveats: Very few CDR3 sequences were shared between tissue and blood. Tissue-blood divergence was below expectation in non-neoplastic patients, above in gliomas.

The gene calls are TRBV6-2 or TRBV6-3 and TRBJ2-2, with 10 positions matching TRBD1. The sample was glioma tissue, nonneoplastic brain tissue, or PBMCs (not recorded which). This clonotype was obtained from a human donor with low-grade glioma or glioblastoma, undergoing nonglioma brain surgery, or in good health (not recorded which). As DNA, the CDR3 is TGTGCCAGCCGCCACCCGGACAGGGGGGCCGGGGAGCTGTTTTTT. Its translation: CASRHPDRGAGELFF.